The rows below give T cell receptor beta chains drawn from one sample of a study of cytomegalovirus exposure and HLA in healthy donors. Only in-frame clones appear in the TCRdb table, and some are missing; sequencing was by immunoSEQ multiplex PCR. This table has over 150,000 clones, roughly 78% appearing once. What was sequenced was PBMCs. The receptors were gathered from a woman in her fifties or sixties in good health and CMV-seropositive. The CDR3 runs from the conserved cysteine through the conserved F or W. The D gene is left open where the match is weak. Some rows have no size entry. The others give once, few or many, or a class for an expanded clone.

clone_size d_call j_call v_call cdr3_nt cdr3_aa
few - TRBJ2-7 TRBV21-1 TGTGCCAGCAGCAAGCCACCAGGGGAGCCCTACGAGCAGTACTTC CASSKPPGEPYEQYF
few TRBD2 TRBJ2-1 TRBV12-5 TGTGCTAGTGGTTTGGTTTCCGCGGGGGGGGAGCAGTTCTTC CASGLVSAGGEQFF
- TRBD2 TRBJ2-1 TRBV19 TGTGCCAGTAGTATAAGCGGGGGGAACTACAATGAGCAGTTCTTC CASSISGGNYNEQFF
- TRBD1 TRBJ2-1 TRBV11-3 TGTGCCAGCAGCTGGCGCACCGGGACAGGGGGCGGAATGAATGAGCAGTTCTTC CASSWRTGTGGGMNEQFF
- - TRBJ1-5 TRBV10-3 TGTGCCATCAGCGTGGAGGGGGGGACCAATCAGCCCCAGCATTTT CAISVEGGTNQPQHF
- TRBD1 TRBJ2-1 TRBV15 TGTGCCACCAGCCGGGACAGTGAGTACAATGAGCAGTTCTTC CATSRDSEYNEQFF
- - TRBJ2-3 TRBV25-1 TGTGCCAGCAATAGGGGTCCCCCCACAGATACGCAGTATTTT CASNRGPPTDTQYF
- - TRBJ2-1 TRBV5-1 TGCGCCAGGGTGAGGCAGTTCTTC CARVRQFF
- TRBD2 TRBJ2-2 TRBV11-2 TGTGCCAGCAGCGGGACTAGCGGGGGGGGCGCCGGGGAGCTGTTTTTT CASSGTSGGGAGELFF
- - TRBJ1-2 TRBV9 TGTGCCAGCAGCGGCCCTAGGGGGTTCTACTATGGCTACACCTTC CASSGPRGFYYGYTF
- - TRBJ2-2 TRBV5-1 TGCGCCAGCAGCCGTAGGACTCGAGAAGTCGGGGAGCTGTTTTTT CASSRRTREVGELFF
few TRBD2 TRBJ2-3 TRBV6-5 TGTGCCAGCATGCGACTAGCGGGGTCCACAGATACGCAGTATTTT CASMRLAGSTDTQYF
- - TRBJ1-4 TRBV27 TGTGCCAGCAGTTTATCTCGGGGATCATACGAAAAACTGTTTTTT CASSLSRGSYEKLFF
- TRBD1 TRBJ2-3 TRBV5-1 TGCGCCAGCAGCGCGAGTGGGACAGGGGGCGATACGCAGTATTTT CASSASGTGGDTQYF
few - TRBJ2-7 TRBV5-4 TGTGCCAGCAGCCAACCTACAGGGGGGGCCGAGCAGTACTTC CASSQPTGGAEQYF
- TRBD1 TRBJ1-2 TRBV15 TGTGCCACCAGCAGAGCCACAGGGGGTAACTATGGCTACACCTTC CATSRATGGNYGYTF
few - TRBJ2-2 TRBV6-6 TGTGCCACCGGGGGGGCAGGGGGTAACGGGGAGCTGTTTTTT CATGGAGGNGELFF
- TRBD1 TRBJ1-2 TRBV11-2 TGTGCCAGCAGCTTATCCATCAGGGGGAACTATGGCTACACCTTC CASSLSIRGNYGYTF
few TRBD2 TRBJ2-5 TRBV5-1 TGCGCCAGCAGCTTGGACGGGGGGGGCCAAGAGACCCAGTACTTC CASSLDGGGQETQYF
- TRBD1 TRBJ1-5 TRBV6-1 TGTGCCAGCAGTAGGACAGGGGAGGGCAATCAGCCCCAGCATTTT CASSRTGEGNQPQHF
- - TRBJ1-2 TRBV19 TGTGCCAGTACCCCTCTGACAGCGGGGGGCTACACCTTC CASTPLTAGGYTF
- - TRBJ1-5 TRBV5-3 TGTGCCAGAAGCTTTAGACAGCGCCCCAAACAGCCCCAGCATTTT CARSFRQRPKQPQHF
- TRBD2 TRBJ2-7 TRBV5-6 TGTGCCAGCAGCTTGGCCGGGCTAGCGGGGAGTGAGCAGTACTTC CASSLAGLAGSEQYF
- TRBD1 TRBJ1-5 TRBV10-3 TGTGCCATCCAGGGACAGAGAGATCAGCCCCAGCATTTT CAIQGQRDQPQHF
- TRBD1 TRBJ2-7 TRBV5-1 TGCGCCAGCAGCTCCGGACAGGGGGCAGACGAGCAGTACTTC CASSSGQGADEQYF
- - TRBJ2-1 TRBV7-9 TGTGCCAGCAGTCTCACGGGGAATGAGCAGTTCTTC CASSLTGNEQFF
- TRBD1 TRBJ2-2 TRBV19 TGTGCCAGTAGTATCGACAGGGCCCCCGGGGAGCTGTTTTTT CASSIDRAPGELFF
- TRBD1 TRBJ2-2 TRBV19 TGTGCCAGTAGGCTCGGGACAGGGCTGGGCGGGGAGCTGTTTTTT CASRLGTGLGGELFF
few TRBD1 TRBJ2-6 TRBV28 TGTGCCAGCAGTTCACCGGACAGGGGTTTGGTCCTGACTTTC CASSSPDRGLVLTF
- TRBD2 TRBJ2-3 TRBV12-5 TGTGCTAGTGGTTTGGACCGGACTAGCGGGGGGCTCCTAACAGATACGCAGTATTTT CASGLDRTSGGLLTDTQYF
- - TRBJ2-7 TRBV5-1 TGCGCCAGCAGCTTGGTTGGAGACGAGCAGTACTTC CASSLVGDEQYF
- - TRBJ2-7 TRBV9 TGTGCCAGCAGCTCAACAGCATACGAGCAGTACTTC CASSSTAYEQYF
- TRBD1 TRBJ2-5 TRBV27 TGTGCCAGCAGTGCCGGGACAGGGGAAGAGACCCAGTACTTC CASSAGTGEETQYF
- - TRBJ1-4 TRBV5-4 TGTGCCAGCAGCTGGGGGGGCGCTAATGAAAAACTGTTTTTT CASSWGGANEKLFF
- - TRBJ2-7 TRBV7-8 TGTGCCAGCAGCTTAGCCGGGTGGGCCTACGAGCAGTACTTC CASSLAGWAYEQYF
- TRBD2 TRBJ2-2 TRBV9 TGTGCCAGCAGCGAGCGACTAGCGGCTAACGCACCCGGGGAGCTGTTTTTT CASSERLAANAPGELFF
- TRBD1 TRBJ2-2 TRBV2 TGTGCCAGCAGTGCACAGGGGACGAACACCGGGGAGCTGTTTTTT CASSAQGTNTGELFF
- - TRBJ2-2 TRBV7-6 TGTGCCAGCAGCTTAGAGGTCCAGGGGCCGGTGAACACCGGGGAGCTGTTTTTT CASSLEVQGPVNTGELFF
- TRBD2 TRBJ2-5 TRBV6-5 TGTGCCAGCAGTCTCTTCCGGGAGGCTAGGGAGCAGTACTTC CASSLFREAREQYF
- - TRBJ2-3 TRBV5-4 TGTGCCAGCAGCTTGAGGGCCCGCGGGTACACAGATACGCAGTATTTT CASSLRARGYTDTQYF
- - TRBJ1-2 TRBV5-1 TGCGCCAGCAGCTTGGACTCGGTTCTCAAAAGGGGTGGCTACACCTTC CASSLDSVLKRGGYTF
medium-sized TRBD2 TRBJ2-7 TRBV5-1 TGCGCCAGCAGCGGAACGGGACTAGCAAACGAGCAGTACTTC CASSGTGLANEQYF
- TRBD1 TRBJ2-5 TRBV9 TGTGCCAGCAGCCCCCCGGGACAGGGGAATACGGGGACCCAGTACTTC CASSPPGQGNTGTQYF
- - TRBJ1-6 TRBV19 TGTGCCAGTAGTTCTCGGACAGCTAATAATTCACCCCTCCACTTT CASSSRTANNSPLHF
- TRBD1 TRBJ2-2 TRBV5-4 TGTGCCAGCAGCTGGGACAGCATCACCGGGGAGCTGTTTTTT CASSWDSITGELFF
- TRBD1 TRBJ2-1 TRBV7-7 TGTGCTAGCAGCCAAGGACAGGGGGCAAGTGAGCAGTTCTTC CASSQGQGASEQFF
- TRBD1 TRBJ2-7 TRBV27 TGTGCCAGCAGTCCATGGGGACAGGGGAACGCCGAGCAGTACTTC CASSPWGQGNAEQYF
- - TRBJ2-3 TRBV7-3 TGTGCCAGCAGCTTAAACCCTGCAGGGGATACGCAGTATTTT CASSLNPAGDTQYF
- - TRBJ1-1 TRBV6-4 TGTGCCAGCAGACGCCCAAATATCCAGGGAGGGACTGAAGCTTTCTTT CASRRPNIQGGTEAFF
- TRBD2 TRBJ2-5 TRBV5-6 TGTGCCAGCAGCTTTGGGCTAGCGGGGGGATCAGAGACCCAGTACTTC CASSFGLAGGSETQYF
- - TRBJ2-3 TRBV5-1 TGCGCCAGCAGCCCGGGGACGGGGGGCCCACGAGATACGCAGTATTTT CASSPGTGGPRDTQYF
- - TRBJ2-3 TRBV9 TGTGCCAGCAGCGTAGGACCCAAAGGGGCAGATACGCAGTATTTT CASSVGPKGADTQYF
- - TRBJ2-7 TRBV11-3 TGTGCCAGCAGCTTATTTTTCGGGTACGAGCAGTACTTC CASSLFFGYEQYF
few TRBD2 TRBJ2-1 TRBV4-2 TGTGCCAGCAGCCAAGATTCCCAGCGGGGCTTGAACAATGAGCAGTTCTTC CASSQDSQRGLNNEQFF
- TRBD2 TRBJ2-5 TRBV9 TGTGCCAGCAGCGTAGACGGGACTAGCGTAAAAGAGACCCAGTACTTC CASSVDGTSVKETQYF